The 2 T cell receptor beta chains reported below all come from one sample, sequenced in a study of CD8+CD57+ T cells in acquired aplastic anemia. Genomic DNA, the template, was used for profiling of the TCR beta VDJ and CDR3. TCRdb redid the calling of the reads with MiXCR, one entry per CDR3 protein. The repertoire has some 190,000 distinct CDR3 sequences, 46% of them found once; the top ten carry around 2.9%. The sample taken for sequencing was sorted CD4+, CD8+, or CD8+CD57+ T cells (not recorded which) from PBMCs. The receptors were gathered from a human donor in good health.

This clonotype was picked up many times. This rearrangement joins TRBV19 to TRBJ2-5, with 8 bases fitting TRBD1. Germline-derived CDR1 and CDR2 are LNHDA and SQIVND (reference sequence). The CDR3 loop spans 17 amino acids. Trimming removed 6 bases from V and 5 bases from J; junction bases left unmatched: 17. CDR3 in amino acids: CASSPRGAGTGGETQYF. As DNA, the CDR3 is TGTGCCAGTAGCCCTAGGGGGGCGGGAACAGGGGGGGAGACCCAGTACTTC.

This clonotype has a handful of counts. CDR3 protein: CSARPLGTSRTEAFF. The CDR3 DNA sequence: TGCAGTGCTAGACCTTTAGGGACAAGTCGCACTGAAGCTTTCTTT. The chain carries TRBV20-1 and TRBJ1-1; TRBD1 is a possible D gene (6 bases). This CDR3 contains 15 residues. The V end lost 2 bases, the J end lost 4 bases, and 17 bases lay between the germline ends. Germline CDR1 DFQATT, CDR2 SNEGSKA (reference sequence).